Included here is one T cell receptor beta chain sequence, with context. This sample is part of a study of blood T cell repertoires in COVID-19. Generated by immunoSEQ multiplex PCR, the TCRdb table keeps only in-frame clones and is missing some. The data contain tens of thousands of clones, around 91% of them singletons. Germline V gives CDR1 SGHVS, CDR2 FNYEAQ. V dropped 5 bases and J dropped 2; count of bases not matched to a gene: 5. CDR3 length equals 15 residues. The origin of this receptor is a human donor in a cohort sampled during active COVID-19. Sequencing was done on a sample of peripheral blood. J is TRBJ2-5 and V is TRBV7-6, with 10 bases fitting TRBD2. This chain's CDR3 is CASSPSSGGQETQYF. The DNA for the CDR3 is TGTGCCAGCAGCCCCAGTAGCGGGGGGCAAGAGACCCAGTACTTC.